The 25 T cell receptor beta chains listed next were all sequenced from one sample in a study of Ad26.COV2.S vaccination and SARS-CoV-2 variants. The repertoire was sequenced with immunoSEQ multiplex PCR; TCRdb's copy has only in-frame clones and lacks some. The profile covers hundreds of thousands of clones, with approximately 89% appearing a single time and about 3.1% taken by the ten largest. Sample treatment: roughly 20 received Ad26.COV2.S at low or high dose, single or two shots; about 5 received placebo; per-sample allocation not given. Sampling took place 63 days after the first vaccine or placebo injection. The sample was peripheral blood, taken in a trial of Ad26.COV2.S vaccine versus placebo. These TCRs come from a person aged 18-65 years who received the Ad26.COV2.S COVID-19 vaccine or a placebo.

The chain employs TRBV6-9 and TRBJ1-2; 7 nucleotides align to TRBD1. V shed 4 bases and J 4 bases; nucleotides not matched to a gene: 9. The CDR3 length is 15 residues. Germline V CDR1 and CDR2: MNHGY, SVAAGI. CDR3 nucleotides: TGTGCCAGCAGTTCTCGACAGGGAGTCCTCTATGGCTACACCTTC. Residues: CASSSRQGVLYGYTF.

Worth noting for this clone: This sample also contains other DNA sequences that code for the same CDR3. This chain uses TRBV7-9 with TRBJ2-5; no reliable D call. Germline values: CDR1 SEHNR, CDR2 FQNEAQ (reference sequence). This CDR3 spans 12 amino acids. Trimming removed 2 bases at V and 3 bases at J, with 4 bases between. CDR3 bases: TGTGCCAGCAGCTTACTCGAAGAGACCCAGTACTTC. It translates to CASSLLEETQYF.

The rearrangement uses TRBV4-1 and TRBJ2-5, with TRBD2 matching over 8 bases. Germline assignment: CDR1 MGHRA and CDR2 YSYEKL. With 1 base clipped from V and 7 bases from J, the junction kept 8 bases outside the gene matches. This CDR3 contains 15 residues. The CDR3 DNA is TGCGCCAGCAGCCAAGCCAGCGGGAGCAGGGGGACCCAGTACTTC. It is translated as CASSQASGSRGTQYF.

This chain links TRBV11-2 with TRBJ2-1, with D maybe TRBD2 (6 bases). Germline V gives CDR1 SGHAT, CDR2 FQNNGV. The V and J ends lost 5 bases and 0 bases respectively, with 17 bases between them. The CDR3 has 17 residues. The CDR3 nucleotides read TGTGCCAGCAGCCCCCGGCGGGGATCCTCCTCCTACAATGAGCAGTTCTTC. Its translation: CASSPRRGSSSYNEQFF.

This chain uses TRBV7-6 with TRBJ1-6; D is unclear. The CDR3 extends over 15 amino acids. V was cut by 0 bases and J by 1 base, with 4 bases left in between. Germline assignment: CDR1 SGHVS and CDR2 FNYEAQ. The CDR3 loop is CASSLAGSYNSPLHF. In nucleotides, the CDR3 is TGTGCCAGCAGCTTAGCGGGATCCTATAATTCACCCCTCCACTTT.

This clone was observed a few times. The chain is built from TRBV7-2 and TRBJ1-5; D ambiguous. V lost 5 bases and J lost 4, with 12 bases in between. This CDR3 has 14 residues. Germline loops: CDR1 SGHTA, CDR2 FQGNSA. The CDR3 DNA reads TGTGCCAGCAGCCTGATGGGTTCTAATCAGCCCCAGCATTTT. Its translation: CASSLMGSNQPQHF.

The CDR3: CASSPGTGFEFF. CDR3 in DNA: TGTGCCAGCTCACCAGGGACCGGGTTCGAGTTCTTC. The V gene is TRBV18, the J gene TRBJ2-1; D is possibly TRBD1 or TRBD2 (5 bases each). The V end was cut by 2 bases, the J end by 14 bases, with 13 bases between. CDR3 length: 12 residues. Germline values: CDR1 KGHSH, CDR2 LQKENI.

This rearrangement joins TRBV7-9 to TRBJ1-1, with unresolved D. The CDR3 covers 12 residues. Per germline, CDR1 SEHNR and CDR2 FQNEAQ (reference sequence). V shed 1 base and J shed 6 bases, with 6 bases lying between them. The CDR3 DNA sequence: TGTGCCAGCAGCTTAGGGGCTGCTGAAGCTTTCTTT. This sequence encodes CASSLGAAEAFF. Full variable domain (missing parts from reference TRBV7-9 and TRBJ1-1): DTGVSQNPRHKITKRGQNVTFRCDPISEHNRLYWYRQTLGQGPEFLTYFQNEAQLEKSRLLSDRFSAERPKGSFSTLEIQRTEQGDSAMYLCASSLGAAEAFFGQGTRLTVV.

The chain couples TRBV20-1 to TRBJ2-4, with D perhaps TRBD1 (6 bases). Between the trimmed V and J ends, which lost 3 bases and 1 base, there was a span of 16 bases. This CDR3 is 16 amino acids long. Germline values: CDR1 DFQATT, CDR2 SNEGSKA (reference sequence). CDR3 sequence (DNA): TGCAGTGCTAGTCCCCAGGGGAATGGGGCCAAAAACATTCAGTACTTC. As protein: CSASPQGNGAKNIQYF.

V gene TRBV27 combines with J gene TRBJ1-2; TRBD1 matches at 7 bases. Losses at the gene ends were 5 bases for V and 2 bases for J; bases not matched to a gene: 11. The CDR3 has 16 amino acids. Germline CDR1 reads MNHEY; CDR2 reads SMNVEV (reference sequence). This CDR3 is CASSLTRDSTNYGYTF. The CDR3 region has the DNA TGTGCCAGCAGTCTGACCCGGGACAGTACAAACTATGGCTACACCTTC.

This chain links TRBV19 with TRBJ2-3, with D perhaps TRBD2 (6 bases). Germline CDR1 is LNHDA and CDR2 is SQIVND (reference sequence). This CDR3 spans 15 amino acids. V was cut by 5 bases and J by 0 bases, with 12 bases left in between. The CDR3 nucleotides are TGTGCCAGTAGTTTTGCGGGGCGAAGCACAGATACGCAGTATTTT. This gives the protein CASSFAGRSTDTQYF.

This clone was seen a single time. This rearrangement joins TRBV3-1 (or the pseudogene TRBV3-2) to TRBJ2-2, with TRBD1 identical over 7 bases. V gave up 2 bases and J gave up 5 bases; unmatched junction bases: 11. This CDR3 is 17 amino acids long. Germline V gene lookup returns CDR1 LGHDT and CDR2 YNNKEL (reference sequence). The CDR3 protein is CASSQQTLTGNTGELFF. CDR3 bases: TGTGCCAGCAGCCAACAGACCCTGACAGGGAATACCGGGGAGCTGTTTTTT.

In DNA form, the CDR3 reads TGTGCCAGCAGCCAAGGGAACTCTGGAAACACCATATATTTT. It specifies CASSQGNSGNTIYF. This chain connects TRBV3-1 (or the pseudogene TRBV3-2) to TRBJ1-3; no definite D call. The germline V gene has CDR1 LGHDT and CDR2 YNNKEL (reference sequence). Trimming removed 1 base from V and 0 bases from J, with 4 bases in between. There are 14 residues in the CDR3.

The rearrangement uses TRBV27 and TRBJ1-2, with a possible D match to TRBD1 (6 bases). Trimming left V 3 bases short and J 7 bases short, with 15 bases between. The length of the CDR3 is 14 residues. Germline V gene sequence: CDR1 MNHEY, CDR2 SMNVEV (reference sequence). Here the CDR3 DNA reads TGTGCCAGCAGTTTGGGACATACCCTCGGTGGCTACACCTTC. It encodes CASSLGHTLGGYTF.

V gene TRBV6-2 or TRBV6-3 combines with J gene TRBJ2-1; no clear D gene. From germline, CDR1 is MNHEY and CDR2 SVGEGT. Trimming took 5 bases from V and 0 from J, leaving 14 bases between them. This CDR3 spans 16 amino acids. CDR3 amino acids: CASSRRVGFSYNEQFF. The CDR3 nucleotides read TGTGCCAGCAGTCGCCGGGTGGGATTCTCCTACAATGAGCAGTTCTTC.

This clone has a handful of counts. This chain links TRBV3-1 (or the pseudogene TRBV3-2) with TRBJ1-6; 7 bases map to TRBD1. Losses at the gene ends were 0 bases for V and 7 bases for J; bases not matched to a gene: 3. Germline lookup yields CDR1 LGHDT and CDR2 YNNKEL (reference sequence). The CDR3 totals 15 residues. CDR3 amino acids: CASSQEEGANSPLHF. The CDR3 DNA sequence: TGTGCCAGCAGCCAAGAGGAGGGGGCGAATTCACCCCTCCACTTT.

The rearrangement links TRBV7-9 to TRBJ1-1; no clear D gene. Germline V lookup: CDR1 SEHNR, CDR2 FQNEAQ (reference sequence). Trimming cost V 1 base and J 2 bases, with 8 bases left between them. The CDR3 is made up of 14 amino acids. The CDR3 sequence is CASSLVSGNTEAFF. DNA of the CDR3: TGTGCCAGCAGCTTAGTATCGGGAAACACTGAAGCTTTCTTT.

The chain combines TRBV7-6 with TRBJ2-7; D tentatively reads TRBD1 or TRBD2 (5 bases each). V lost 5 bases and J lost 4, with 21 bases in between. The germline gives CDR1 SGHVS, CDR2 FNYEAQ. The CDR3 covers 16 residues. The CDR3 sequence is CASSPRLGTARYEQYF. CDR3 coding DNA: TGTGCCAGCAGCCCTCGGCTCGGGACGGCTCGATACGAGCAGTACTTC.

The rearrangement uses TRBV4-1 and TRBJ2-7; TRBD1 matches 8 bases. Germline CDR1 and CDR2: MGHRA and YSYEKL. V shed 5 bases, J shed 9 bases, and the junction held 21 bases outside the gene matches. The CDR3 covers 17 residues. Here the CDR3 DNA reads TGCGCCAGCAGCGGGAACCCCTCGGACAGGGACCTTGCTGGGCAGTACTTC. Protein product: CASSGNPSDRDLAGQYF.

In its sample, this clone was seen a few times. The chain employs TRBV5-1 and TRBJ2-7; D tentatively reads TRBD1 or TRBD2 (5 bases each). Between the trimmed V and J ends, which lost 5 bases and 0 bases, there was a span of 15 bases. The CDR3 has 15 residues. Germline V gives CDR1 SGHRS, CDR2 YFSETQ. The CDR3 region has the DNA TGCGCCAGCAGTCCCCGGGGCCGGGACTCCTACGAGCAGTACTTC. Amino acids: CASSPRGRDSYEQYF.

V usage is TRBV18 and J usage is TRBJ1-2; 9 bases agree with TRBD1. This CDR3 region has 16 residues. The V segment lost 3 bases and the J segment 4 bases; nucleotides outside the gene matches: 9. Germline CDR1 reads KGHSH; CDR2 reads LQKENI. CDR3 sequence reads: CASSPLTGGDAYGYTF. CDR3 in DNA: TGTGCCAGCTCACCCTTAACAGGGGGCGACGCCTATGGCTACACCTTC.

This clone was counted a single time. The CDR3, as DNA: TGTGCCAGCAGCTCGAGGGCCTCCCCCGCCTACGAGCAGTACTTC. This translates into CASSSRASPAYEQYF. The V and J genes are TRBV5-4 and TRBJ2-7; D possibly corresponds to TRBD2 (5 bases). V lost 3 bases to trimming and J lost 2 bases, with 15 bases between them. Per the germline V gene, CDR1 is SGHNT and CDR2 is YYREEE (reference sequence). This CDR3 is 15 amino acids long. Full variable domain (outside the CDR3, taken from reference TRBV5-4 and TRBJ2-7): ETGVTQSPTHLIKTRGQQVTLRCSSQSGHNTVSWYQQALGQGPQFIFQYYREEENGRGNFPPRFSGLQFPNYSSELNVNALELDDSALYLCASSSRASPAYEQYFGPGTRLTVT.

This chain uses TRBV7-9 with TRBJ1-4, with a possible D match to TRBD1 (5 bases). The V end lost 4 bases, the J end lost 8 bases, and 17 bases lay between the germline ends. CDR1 is SEHNR, CDR2 FQNEAQ, per germline (reference sequence). The CDR3 length is 15 residues. The CDR3 nucleotides are TGTGCCAGCAGCTCGCAAGCCGGGACGCTAGAAAAACTGTTTTTT. As protein: CASSSQAGTLEKLFF.

This chain joins TRBV30 and TRBJ1-1; D ambiguous. CDR3 length: 13 residues. Germline-derived CDR1 and CDR2 are GTSNPN and SVGIG (reference sequence). Trimming cost V 3 bases and J 6 bases, with 14 bases left between them. CDR3 DNA: TGTGCCTGGAGGCAAGCGGCAGCGGCTGAAGCTTTCTTT. Translating gives CAWRQAAAAEAFF.

The CDR3, as DNA: TGTGCCAGCAGCCAAGGAGGAAATCTGGACACTGAAGCTTTCTTT. Encoded protein: CASSQGGNLDTEAFF. The chain uses TRBV3-1 (or the pseudogene TRBV3-2) and TRBJ1-1; D not certain. Trimming stripped 1 base from V and 3 bases from J, with 12 bases between. CDR1 LGHDT and CDR2 YNNKEL come from the germline V gene (reference sequence). There are 15 residues in the CDR3.